Listed here are 11 T cell receptor beta chains from one sample, sequenced in a study of monozygotic twins with inflammatory bowel disease. TCRdb reprocessed the 5' RACE reads and keeps a single row for each CDR3 protein, giving no DNA. This sample's table has approximately 300,000 distinct CDR3 sequences. The sequencing sample was made of blood. These TCRs come from a human donor with ulcerative colitis or Crohn's disease, or a healthy co-twin of an affected twin (not recorded which).

The chain has TRBV27 and TRBJ2-7; absent DNA, TCRdb's TRBD1 call cannot be checked. This CDR3 contains 17 residues. CDR1 is MNHEY, CDR2 SMNVEV, per germline (reference sequence). The CDR3 loop reads CASTIALPGTGAYEQYF.

The chain carries TRBV5-1 and TRBJ2-2; the TRBD2 assignment by TCRdb is unverifiable without DNA. Per germline, CDR1 SGHRS and CDR2 YFSETQ. The CDR3 sequence is 15 residues long. This CDR3 reads CASTPSGRGAGELFF.

The rearrangement links TRBV10-3 to TRBJ2-5. Germline CDR1 is ENHRY and CDR2 is SYGVKD. CDR3 size: 15 residues. CDR3 protein: CAISESARSAETQYF.

The gene calls are TRBV27 and TRBJ2-7; the TRBD2 assignment by TCRdb is unverifiable without DNA. The germline gives CDR1 MNHEY, CDR2 SMNVEV (reference sequence). The CDR3 runs to 14 residues. The CDR3 protein is CASGGGSGAYEQYF.

The rearrangement uses TRBV20-1 and TRBJ1-4; TCRdb selects TRBD1, and the lack of DNA leaves this call unchecked. Looked up from germline, CDR1 is DFQATT and CDR2 is SNEGSKA (reference sequence). The CDR3 runs to 13 residues. CDR3 protein: CSASGTGAEKLFF.

The rearrangement uses TRBV12-3 or TRBV12-4 and TRBJ1-2. This CDR3 spans 14 amino acids. CDR3: CASSLGTENYGYTF.

V and J are TRBV3-1 and TRBJ1-5; TCRdb selects TRBD1, and the lack of DNA leaves this call unchecked. This CDR3 is built from 14 residues. Germline loops: CDR1 LGHDT, CDR2 YNNKEL (reference sequence). The CDR3 region is CASSQDKGYQPQHF.

The chain has TRBV7-2 and TRBJ2-1; the D call of TRBD1 rests on TCRdb alone, since no DNA is present to check it. CDR3 length: 15 amino acids. Germline CDR1 SGHTA, CDR2 FQGNSA. The CDR3 loop is CASSPTAGGYNEQFF.

The genes are TRBV6-5 and TRBJ1-2; the TCRdb D gene call, TRBD1, has no DNA to confirm it. Germline V gene data show CDR1 as MNHEY and CDR2 as SVGAGI. The CDR3 length is 13 residues. CDR3 in amino acids: CASSTGQATGYAF.

J is TRBJ2-5 and V is TRBV5-3; checking the TCRdb D call of TRBD1 is not possible without DNA. TRBV5-3 is labeled an ORF, and its function is uncertain. This CDR3 has 15 residues. The CDR3 reads CARSSLRGLRETQYF.

The chain joins TRBV5-1 to TRBJ2-7; the D gene TCRdb calls, TRBD1, cannot be checked with no DNA. The germline V gene encodes CDR1 SGHRS and CDR2 YFSETQ. The CDR3 totals 16 residues. Here the CDR3 reads CASSLAHPGLGDEQYF.